A selection of T cell receptor beta chains follows, all from one sample in a study of shared clonotypes between healthy human individuals. Repertoires were generated with immunoSEQ multiplex PCR, while TCRdb's copy carries only in-frame clones and drops some. The data show roughly 1,500,000 clones, about 98.5% seen once. Sequences were obtained from naive CD4+ T cells sorted from blood. Receptors originate from a man aged 30 to 39 in good health. The CDR3 runs from the conserved cysteine through the conserved F or W. The D gene is left open where the match is weak.

D,V,J,length,DNA,CDR3
.,TRBV19,TRBJ1-3,12,TGTGCCAGTAGTTCTCGTCGCGGGAAGATATATTTT,CASSSRRGKIYF
.,TRBV15,TRBJ1-1,13,TGTGCCACCTCTGTGGGGTCAAACACTGAAGCTTTCTTT,CATSVGSNTEAFF
TRBD1,TRBV2,TRBJ2-7,15,TGTGCCAGCAGCTTCCTAAGGACAGGGGAGGCCCCGCAGTACTTC,CASSFLRTGEAPQYF
TRBD1,TRBV19,TRBJ2-1,13,TGTGCCAGTAGTATAGACAGGGGGAATGAGCAGTTCTTC,CASSIDRGNEQFF
.,TRBV2,TRBJ2-4,16,TGTGCCAGCAGCCTATCTAGGGGGGGGCTCAAAAACATTCAGTACTTC,CASSLSRGGLKNIQYF
.,TRBV6-5,TRBJ1-1,13,TGTGCCAGCAGTTCCGCAGGGGTCACTGAAGCTTTCTTT,CASSSAGVTEAFF
.,TRBV7-2,TRBJ2-7,14,TGTGCCAGCAGCTTTGACAAAACCCGAGGGGAGCAGTACTTC,CASSFDKTRGEQYF
.,TRBV18,TRBJ2-1,13,TGTGCCAGCTCACCAACCCCCCCTAATGAGCAGTTCTTC,CASSPTPPNEQFF
TRBD2,TRBV9,TRBJ2-5,17,TGTGCCAGCAGCAGAGACCCCGGGACTAGCGTTCCAGAGACCCAGTACTTC,CASSRDPGTSVPETQYF
.,TRBV4-1,TRBJ2-7,15,TGCGCCAGCAGCAAAACCCCAGGTTTCCCCGACGAGCAGTACTTC,CASSKTPGFPDEQYF